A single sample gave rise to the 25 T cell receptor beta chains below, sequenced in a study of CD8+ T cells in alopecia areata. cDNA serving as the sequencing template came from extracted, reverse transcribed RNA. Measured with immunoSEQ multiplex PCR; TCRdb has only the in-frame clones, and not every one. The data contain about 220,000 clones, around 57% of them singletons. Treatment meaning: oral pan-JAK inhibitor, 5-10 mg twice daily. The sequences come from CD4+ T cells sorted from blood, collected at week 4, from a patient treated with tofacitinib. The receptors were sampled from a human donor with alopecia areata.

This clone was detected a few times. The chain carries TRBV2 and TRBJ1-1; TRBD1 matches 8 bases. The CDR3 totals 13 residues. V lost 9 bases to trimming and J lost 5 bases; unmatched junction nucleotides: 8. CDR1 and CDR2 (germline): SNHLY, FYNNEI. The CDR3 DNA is TGTGCCAGGCCGCGCAGGGGGCGGACTGAAGCTTTCTTT. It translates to CARPRRGRTEAFF. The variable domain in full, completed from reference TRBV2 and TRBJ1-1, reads EPEVTQTPSHQVTQMGQEVILRCVPISNHLYFYWYRQILGQKVEFLVSFYNNEISEKSEIFDDQFSVERPDGSNFTLKIRSTKLEDSAMYFCARPRRGRTEAFFGQGTRLTVV.

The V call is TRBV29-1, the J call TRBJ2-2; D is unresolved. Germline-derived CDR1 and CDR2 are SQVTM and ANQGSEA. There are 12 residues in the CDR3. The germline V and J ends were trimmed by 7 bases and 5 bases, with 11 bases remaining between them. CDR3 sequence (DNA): TGCAGCGCCGGGCTGGGGACCGGGGAGCTGTTTTTT. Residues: CSAGLGTGELFF.

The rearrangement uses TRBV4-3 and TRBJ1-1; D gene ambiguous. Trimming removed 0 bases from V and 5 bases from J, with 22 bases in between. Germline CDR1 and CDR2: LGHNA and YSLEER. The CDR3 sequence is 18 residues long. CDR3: CASSQDSPRSQWKTEAFF. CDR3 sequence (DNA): TGCGCCAGCAGCCAAGATTCCCCCAGATCTCAATGGAAAACTGAAGCTTTCTTT.

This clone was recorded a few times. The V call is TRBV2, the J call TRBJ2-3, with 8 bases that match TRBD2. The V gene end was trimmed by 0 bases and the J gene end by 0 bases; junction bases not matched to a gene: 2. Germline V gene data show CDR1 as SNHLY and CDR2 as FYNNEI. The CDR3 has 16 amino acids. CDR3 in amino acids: CASSEAERGSTDTQYF. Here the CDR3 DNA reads TGTGCCAGCAGTGAAGCGGAGCGGGGGAGCACAGATACGCAGTATTTT. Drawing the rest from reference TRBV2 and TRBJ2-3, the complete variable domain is EPEVTQTPSHQVTQMGQEVILRCVPISNHLYFYWYRQILGQKVEFLVSFYNNEISEKSEIFDDQFSVERPDGSNFTLKIRSTKLEDSAMYFCASSEAERGSTDTQYFGPGTRLTVL.

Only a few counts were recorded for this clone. The chain's CDR3 is CASSIDLGEYEQYF. CDR3 DNA: TGTGCCAGTAGTATAGATCTAGGCGAGTACGAGCAGTACTTC. The chain couples TRBV19 to TRBJ2-7, with unresolved D. Looked up from germline, CDR1 is LNHDA and CDR2 is SQIVND (reference sequence). Trimming took 0 bases from V and 4 from J, leaving 10 bases between them. This CDR3 has 14 residues.

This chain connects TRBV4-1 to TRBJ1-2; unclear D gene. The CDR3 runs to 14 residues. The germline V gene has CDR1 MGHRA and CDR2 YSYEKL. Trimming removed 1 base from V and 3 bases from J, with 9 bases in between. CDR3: CASSQGRTDYGYTF. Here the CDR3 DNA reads TGCGCCAGCAGCCAAGGAAGAACTGACTATGGCTACACCTTC.

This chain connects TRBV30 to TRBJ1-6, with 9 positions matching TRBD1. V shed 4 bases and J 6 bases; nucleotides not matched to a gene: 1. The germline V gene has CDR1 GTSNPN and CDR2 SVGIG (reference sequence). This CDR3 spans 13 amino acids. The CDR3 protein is CAWTGQGNSPLHF. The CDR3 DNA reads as TGTGCCTGGACGGGACAGGGTAATTCACCCCTCCACTTT.

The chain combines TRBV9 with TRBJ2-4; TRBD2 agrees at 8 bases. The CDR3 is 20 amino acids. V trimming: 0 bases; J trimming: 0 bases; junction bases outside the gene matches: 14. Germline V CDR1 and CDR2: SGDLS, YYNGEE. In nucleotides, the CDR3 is TGTGCCAGCAGCGTAGGTGGTGCGGGCGGGGGGCTCCTAGCCAAAAACATTCAGTACTTC. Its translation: CASSVGGAGGGLLAKNIQYF.

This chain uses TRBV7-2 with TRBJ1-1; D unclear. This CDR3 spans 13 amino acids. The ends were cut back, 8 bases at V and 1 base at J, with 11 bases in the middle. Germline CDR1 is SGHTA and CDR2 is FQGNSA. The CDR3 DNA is TGTGCCAGCCAGCGGCAACCGAACACTGAAGCTTTCTTT. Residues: CASQRQPNTEAFF.

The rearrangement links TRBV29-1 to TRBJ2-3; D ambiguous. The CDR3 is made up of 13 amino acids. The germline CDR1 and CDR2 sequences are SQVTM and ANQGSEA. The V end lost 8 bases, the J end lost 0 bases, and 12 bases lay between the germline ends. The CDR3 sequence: CSPKRLSTDTQYF. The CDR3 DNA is TGCAGCCCGAAAAGGCTGAGCACAGATACGCAGTATTTT.

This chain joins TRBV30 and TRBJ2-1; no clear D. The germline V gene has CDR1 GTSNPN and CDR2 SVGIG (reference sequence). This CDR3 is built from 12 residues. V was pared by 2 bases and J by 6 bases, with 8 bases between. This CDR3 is CAWSNLFNEQFF. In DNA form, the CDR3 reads TGTGCCTGGAGTAACCTTTTCAATGAGCAGTTCTTC.

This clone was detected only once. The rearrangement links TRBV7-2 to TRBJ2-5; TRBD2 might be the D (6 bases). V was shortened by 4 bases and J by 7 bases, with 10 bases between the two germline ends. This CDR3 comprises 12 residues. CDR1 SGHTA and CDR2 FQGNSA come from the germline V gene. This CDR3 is CASSSRRGTQYF. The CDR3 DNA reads TGTGCCAGCAGCTCCCGGAGGGGGACCCAGTACTTC.

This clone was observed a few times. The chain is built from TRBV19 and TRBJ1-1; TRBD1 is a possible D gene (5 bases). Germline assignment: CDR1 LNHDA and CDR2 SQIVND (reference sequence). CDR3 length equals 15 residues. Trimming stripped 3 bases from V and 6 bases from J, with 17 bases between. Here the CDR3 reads CASSITGPRDAEAFF. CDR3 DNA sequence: TGTGCCAGTAGTATCACCGGGCCACGGGACGCTGAAGCTTTCTTT.

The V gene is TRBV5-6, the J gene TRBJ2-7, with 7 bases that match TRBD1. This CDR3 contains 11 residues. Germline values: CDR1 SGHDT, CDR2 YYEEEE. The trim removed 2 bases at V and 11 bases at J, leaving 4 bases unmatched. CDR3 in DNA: TGTGCCAGCAGCTTCGACAGGGAAGAGTACTTC. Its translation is CASSFDREEYF.

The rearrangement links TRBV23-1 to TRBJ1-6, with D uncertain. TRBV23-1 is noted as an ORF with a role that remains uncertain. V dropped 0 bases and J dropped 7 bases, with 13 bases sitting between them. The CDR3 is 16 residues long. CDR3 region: CASSQSGCSPNSPLHF. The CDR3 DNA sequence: TGCGCCAGCAGTCAATCGGGTTGCAGCCCGAATTCACCCCTCCACTTT.

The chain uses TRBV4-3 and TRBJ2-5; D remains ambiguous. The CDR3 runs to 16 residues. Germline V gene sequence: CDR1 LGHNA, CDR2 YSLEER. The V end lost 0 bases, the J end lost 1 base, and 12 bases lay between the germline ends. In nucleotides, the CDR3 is TGCGCCAGCAGCCAAGATTTTCGGCAGTTCCAAGAGACCCAGTACTTC. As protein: CASSQDFRQFQETQYF.

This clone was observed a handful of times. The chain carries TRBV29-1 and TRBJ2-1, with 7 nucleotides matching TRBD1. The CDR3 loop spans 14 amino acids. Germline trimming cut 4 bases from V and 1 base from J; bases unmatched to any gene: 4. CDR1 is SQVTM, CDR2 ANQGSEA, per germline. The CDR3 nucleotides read TGCAGCGTTGTTCAGGGGGATTCCTACAATGAGCAGTTCTTC. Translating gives CSVVQGDSYNEQFF.

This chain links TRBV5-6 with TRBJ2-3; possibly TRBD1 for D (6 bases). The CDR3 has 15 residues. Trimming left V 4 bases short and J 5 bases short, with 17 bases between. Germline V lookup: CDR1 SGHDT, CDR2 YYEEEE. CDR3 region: CASSDRDMVKDTQYF. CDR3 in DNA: TGTGCCAGCAGCGACCGGGACATGGTCAAAGATACGCAGTATTTT.

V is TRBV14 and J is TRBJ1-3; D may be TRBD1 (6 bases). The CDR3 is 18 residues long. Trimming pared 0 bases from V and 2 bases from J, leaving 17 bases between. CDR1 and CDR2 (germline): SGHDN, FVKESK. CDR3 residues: CASSQDHTQGSTGNTIYF. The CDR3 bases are TGTGCCAGCAGCCAAGACCACACACAGGGTAGCACTGGAAACACCATATATTTT.

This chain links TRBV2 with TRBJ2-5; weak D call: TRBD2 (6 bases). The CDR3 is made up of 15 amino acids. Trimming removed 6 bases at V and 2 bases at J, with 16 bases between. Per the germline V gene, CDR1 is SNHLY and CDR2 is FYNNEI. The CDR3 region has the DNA TGTGCCAGCAGCTTTAGTACCAGCGGGCAAGAGACCCAGTACTTC. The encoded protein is CASSFSTSGQETQYF.

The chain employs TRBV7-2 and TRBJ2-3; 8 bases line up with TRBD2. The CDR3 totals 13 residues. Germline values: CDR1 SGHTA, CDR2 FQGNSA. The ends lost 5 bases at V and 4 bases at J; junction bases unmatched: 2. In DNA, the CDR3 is TGTGCCAGCAGCCCGGGGGGGGCAGATACGCAGTATTTT. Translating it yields CASSPGGADTQYF.

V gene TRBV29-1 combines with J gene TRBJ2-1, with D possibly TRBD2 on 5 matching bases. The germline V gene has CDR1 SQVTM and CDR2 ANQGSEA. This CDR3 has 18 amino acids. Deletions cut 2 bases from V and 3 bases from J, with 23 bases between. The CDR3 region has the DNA TGCAGCGTTGAACTTACCCGATCGGGGAAATTGGGCTACAATGAGCAGTTCTTC. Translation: CSVELTRSGKLGYNEQFF.

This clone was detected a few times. The CDR3: CASTRDAMIETQYF. CDR3 DNA: TGTGCCAGCACACGGGACGCGATGATTGAGACCCAGTACTTC. The V call is TRBV7-2, the J call TRBJ2-5, with D perhaps matching TRBD1 or TRBD2 (5 bases each). The CDR3 totals 14 residues. The germline gives CDR1 SGHTA, CDR2 FQGNSA. V was pared by 7 bases and J by 5 bases, with 17 bases between.

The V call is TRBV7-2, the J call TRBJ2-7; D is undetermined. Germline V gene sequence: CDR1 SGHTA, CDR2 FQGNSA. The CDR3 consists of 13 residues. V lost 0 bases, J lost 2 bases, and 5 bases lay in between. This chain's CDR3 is CASSLAETYEQYF. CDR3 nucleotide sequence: TGTGCCAGCAGCTTAGCGGAAACCTACGAGCAGTACTTC.

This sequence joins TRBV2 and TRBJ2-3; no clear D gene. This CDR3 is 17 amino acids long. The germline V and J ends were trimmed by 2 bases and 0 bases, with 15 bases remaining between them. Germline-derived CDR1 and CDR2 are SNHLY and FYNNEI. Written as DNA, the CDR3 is TGTGCCAGCAGTGAATCCGACTTTCCACCTAGCACAGATACGCAGTATTTT. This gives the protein CASSESDFPPSTDTQYF.